The entry that follows covers one T cell receptor beta chain sequence. Germline CDR1 and CDR2: ENHRY and SYGVKD. Trimming pared 6 bases from V and 3 bases from J, leaving 5 bases between. The CDR3 covers 11 residues. This entry belongs to a study of blood T cell repertoires in COVID-19. Turning to the study itself: Samples of COVID-19 (acute and convalescent) were obtained from the United States, Italy and Spain.

Assay used: immunoSEQ multiplex PCR; TCRdb lists only in-frame clones, some missing. Of around 270,000 clones in the sample, more than 85% were seen once. Sequences were obtained from peripheral blood. The source is a man aged 35 to 55 with acute or convalescent COVID-19. V and J are TRBV10-3 and TRBJ1-1, with no clear D. The CDR3 DNA reads TGTGCCATCAGCCAGTACACTGAAGCTTTCTTT. Translation: CAISQYTEAFF.